The subject of this entry is one T cell receptor beta chain. What it binds is not known. This record belongs to a study of T-cell reconstitution after alpha-beta-depleted transplantation in children. Findings and limits, study-wide: The study traced high day-60 TCRbeta diversity in some patients to surviving recipient T cells and thymic progenitors. Among T cells one year after transplant, newly produced cells accounted for most counts and diversity. At around two months after transplant, the alpha-beta T cells were reportedly derived from several hundred expanded clones that came from non-depleted graft cells.

The CDR3 extends over 14 amino acids. The germline V and J ends were trimmed by 7 bases and 4 bases, with 17 bases remaining between them. Per the germline V gene, CDR1 is SGDLS and CDR2 is YYNGEE. Library preparation (for TCRbeta) was performed with unique molecular identifiers. TCRdb recomputed calls from the PCR reads with MiXCR, one row per CDR3 protein. Of about 440,000 distinct CDR3 sequences in the sample, approximately 42% were seen once. The receptor was isolated from a girl aged 2 to 9 with aplastic anemia, due to receive a stem cell transplant. The chain carries TRBV9 and TRBJ2-5; tentatively, D is TRBD1 or TRBD2 (6 bases each). Sample: PBMCs, taken before TCRalphabeta/CD19-depleted stem cell transplant. CDR3 sequence: CASAGGADSETQYF. The CDR3 nucleotides read TGTGCCAGCGCCGGGGGCGCGGACTCAGAGACCCAGTACTTC.